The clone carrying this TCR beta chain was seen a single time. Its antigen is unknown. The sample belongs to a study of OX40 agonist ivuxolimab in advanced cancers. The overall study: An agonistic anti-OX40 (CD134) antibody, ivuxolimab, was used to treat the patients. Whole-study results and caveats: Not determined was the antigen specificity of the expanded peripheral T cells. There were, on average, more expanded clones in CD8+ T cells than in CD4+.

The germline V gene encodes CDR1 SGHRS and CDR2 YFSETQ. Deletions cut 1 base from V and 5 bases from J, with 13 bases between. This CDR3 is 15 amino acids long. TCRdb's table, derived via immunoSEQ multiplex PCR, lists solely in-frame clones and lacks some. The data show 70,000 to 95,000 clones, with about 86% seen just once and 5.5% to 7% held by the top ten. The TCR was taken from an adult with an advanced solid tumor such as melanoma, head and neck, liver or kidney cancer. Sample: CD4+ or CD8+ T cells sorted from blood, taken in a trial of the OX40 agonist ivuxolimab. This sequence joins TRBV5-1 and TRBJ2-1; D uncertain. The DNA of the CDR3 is TGCGCCAGCAGCTTGTCTACCGACAAAAACAATGAGCAGTTCTTC. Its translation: CASSLSTDKNNEQFF.